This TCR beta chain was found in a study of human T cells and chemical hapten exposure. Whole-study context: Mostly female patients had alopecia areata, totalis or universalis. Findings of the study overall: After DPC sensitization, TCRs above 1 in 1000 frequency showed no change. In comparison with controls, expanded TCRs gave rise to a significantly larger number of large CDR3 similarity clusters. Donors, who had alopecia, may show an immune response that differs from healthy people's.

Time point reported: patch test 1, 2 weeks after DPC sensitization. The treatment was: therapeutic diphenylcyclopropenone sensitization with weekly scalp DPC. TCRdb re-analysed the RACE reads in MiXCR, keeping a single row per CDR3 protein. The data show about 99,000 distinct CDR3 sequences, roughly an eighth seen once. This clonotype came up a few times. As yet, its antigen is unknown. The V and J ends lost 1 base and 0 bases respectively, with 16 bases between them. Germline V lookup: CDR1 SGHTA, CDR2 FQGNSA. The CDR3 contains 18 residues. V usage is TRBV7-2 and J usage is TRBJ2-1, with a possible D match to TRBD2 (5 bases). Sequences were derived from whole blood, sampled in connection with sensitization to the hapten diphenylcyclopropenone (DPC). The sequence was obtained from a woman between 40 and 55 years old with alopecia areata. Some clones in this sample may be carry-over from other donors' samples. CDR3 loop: CASSLGGILASSYNEQFF. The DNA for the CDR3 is TGTGCCAGCAGCTTAGGTGGAATCTTAGCGAGCTCCTACAATGAGCAGTTCTTC. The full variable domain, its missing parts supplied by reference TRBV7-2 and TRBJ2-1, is GAGVSQSPSNKVTEKGKDVELRCDPISGHTALYWYRQSLGQGLEFLIYFQGNSAPDKSGLPSDRFSAERTGGSVSTLTIQRTQQEDSAVYLCASSLGGILASSYNEQFFGPGTRLTVL.